The 26 T cell receptor beta chains in this list originate from one sample, sequenced in a study of tumor-infiltrating lymphocytes in primary liver carcinoma. Germline DNA was extracted alongside blood RNA, which was obtained from unsorted whole blood. Total RNA (roughly 530 ng) served as template for TCR beta cDNA synthesis primed by a constant-region primer. Investigators got TCR beta libraries out of three nested multiplex PCR rounds, done with slightly modified ARM-PCR. The two initial PCR rounds, nine to eleven cycles each, used TRBV1-TRBV30 forward and C-beta reverse primers. MiXCR was run by TCRdb on the multiplex PCR reads, yielding one entry per CDR3 protein. The sample lists approximately 320,000 distinct CDR3 sequences, 45% to 70% seen once, with about 17% in the top ten. What was sequenced was peripheral blood. These receptors were collected from a young woman with primary liver carcinoma and hepatitis B virus infection.

Concerning this clonotype itself: A much larger clone lies a single base off, so this may be a read error. The chain has TRBV12-3 or TRBV12-4 and TRBJ1-6, with a weak D call TRBD1 (5 bases). The CDR3 has 12 amino acids. CDR3 bases: TGTGCCGGCAGTTCGACCGGGGGACCCCTCCACTTT. Translating it yields CAGSSTGGPLHF.

Regarding this clonotype: A much larger clone differs from this one at a single base, so this may be a read error. This rearrangement joins TRBV12-3 or TRBV12-4 to TRBJ2-3; no clear D. This CDR3 region has 17 residues. The CDR3 DNA is TGTGCCAGCAGTTTAGGACTCGACCTCGGTGGCACAGATACGCAGTGTTTT. Its protein is CASSLGLDLGGTDTQCF.

J is TRBJ2-1 and V is TRBV7-8, with TRBD2 identical over 7 bases. CDR3 length equals 15 residues. The trim removed 11 bases at V and 2 bases at J, leaving 12 bases unmatched. CDR1 is SGHVS, CDR2 FQNEAQ, per germline. Here the CDR3 DNA reads TGTGCCGGCCCCGGGGGGACTTGGGCCTACAATGAGCAGTTCTTC. As protein: CAGPGGTWAYNEQFF.

This clonotype was seen only a few times. The V and J genes are TRBV6-2 or TRBV6-3 and TRBJ1-5; TRBD1 matches 8 bases. CDR1 and CDR2 (germline): MNHEY, SVGEGT. The ends lost 8 bases at V and 1 base at J; junction bases unmatched: 1. The CDR3 has 13 amino acids. CDR3 nucleotide sequence: TGTGCCAGCGACAGGGGCAGCAATCAGCCCCAGCATTTT. It specifies CASDRGSNQPQHF.

This clonotype has only one observation. Possible read error: a much larger clone is one base away. The missing conserved phenylalanine or tryptophan at the end of this CDR3 makes a read error likely. The chain combines TRBV4-2 with TRBJ2-7; D might be TRBD1 or TRBD2, each matching 5 bases. The CDR3 covers 14 residues. V lost 3 bases to trimming and J lost 0 bases, with 9 bases between them. CDR1 LGHNA and CDR2 YNFKEQ come from the germline V gene. CDR3 residues: CASSHPGSSYEQYI. The CDR3 nucleotides are TGTGCCAGCAGCCACCCAGGGAGCTCCTACGAGCAGTACATC.

V and J are TRBV10-3 and TRBJ1-2, with D possibly matching TRBD1 (6 bases). Trimming shortened V by 6 bases and J by 0 bases, and 17 bases separated the two germline ends. The CDR3 consists of 16 residues. CDR1 and CDR2 from the germline V gene are ENHRY and SYGVKD. Here the CDR3 reads CAIRDRTEPPNYGYTF. As DNA, the CDR3 is TGTGCCATCAGAGACAGGACGGAACCTCCTAACTATGGCTACACCTTC.

This clonotype was counted once. The germline gene is not matched at one end of the junction; a read error may be the cause. The chain has TRBV29-1 and TRBJ2-3; D is undetermined. The germline CDR1 and CDR2 sequences are SQVTM and ANQGSEA. CDR3 size: 13 residues. The CDR3 protein is CSVDSKLTETQYF. The DNA for the CDR3 is TGCAGCGTTGACAGCAAGCTCACAGAAACGCAGTATTTT.

This clonotype was detected ten times or more. This chain uses TRBV29-1 with TRBJ1-1; D call uncertain. Germline V gene lookup returns CDR1 SQVTM and CDR2 ANQGSEA. V was clipped by 7 bases and J by 8 bases, with 11 bases between them. CDR3 length: 10 residues. The CDR3 region is CSAHRVEAFF. CDR3 DNA sequence: TGCAGCGCACACAGAGTCGAAGCTTTCTTT.

This chain joins TRBV5-5 and TRBJ2-1; no clear D gene. The CDR3 length is 14 residues. Trimming took off 2 bases at V and 10 bases at J, with 16 bases between the two ends. The germline gives CDR1 SGHKS, CDR2 YYEKEE (reference sequence). CDR3 amino acids: CASSLGLGAGEQFF. Here the CDR3 DNA reads TGTGCCAGCAGCTTAGGTCTTGGCGCTGGGGAGCAGTTCTTC.

This clonotype was counted between two and nine times. The chain uses TRBV5-4 and TRBJ2-1, with TRBD2 matching 12 bases. The J segment lost 5 bases and the V segment lost 0 bases, leaving 9 bases of the junction unmatched. In germline, CDR1 is SGHNT, CDR2 YYREEE (reference sequence). The CDR3 is 18 residues long. This CDR3 reads CASSLAGLAGGRDNEQFF. CDR3 nucleotides: TGTGCCAGCAGCTTGGCCGGTCTAGCGGGAGGGCGGGACAATGAGCAGTTCTTC.

Concerning this clonotype itself: One end of the junction is discordant with germline, which a read error may explain. The chain is built from TRBV11-1 and TRBJ1-1, with 8 bases identical to TRBD1. The length of the CDR3 is 13 residues. The germline CDR1 and CDR2 sequences are SGHAT and FQDESV (reference sequence). CDR3 sequence: CTSRLTGGTEAFF. The CDR3 nucleotides read TGTACCAGCAGGCTCACAGGGGGCACTGAAGCTTTCTTT. Drawing the rest from reference TRBV11-1 and TRBJ1-1, the complete variable domain is EAEVAQSPRYKITEKSQAVAFWCDPISGHATLYWYRQILGQGPELLVQFQDESVVDDSQLPKDRFSAERLKGVDSTLKIQPAELGDSAMYLCTSRLTGGTEAFFGQGTRLTVV.

The chain links TRBV14 to TRBJ2-1, with D perhaps being TRBD1 or TRBD2 (5 bases each). Germline CDR1 reads SGHDN; CDR2 reads FVKESK. V lost 6 bases to trimming and J lost 4 bases, with 19 bases between them. The length of the CDR3 is 16 residues. For the CDR3, the DNA is TGTGCCAGCAGACACCACGCAGGGAGCTCGTACAATGAGCAGTTCTTC. Its translation: CASRHHAGSSYNEQFF.

V usage is TRBV6-6 and J usage is TRBJ1-3, with D unresolved. Germline CDR1 is MNHNY and CDR2 is SVGAGI (reference sequence). The CDR3 has 13 amino acids. V shed 11 bases and J shed 3 bases, with 14 bases lying between them. CDR3: CACGWLRGNTIYF. CDR3 coding DNA: TGTGCCTGTGGATGGCTTCGTGGAAACACCATATATTTT.

This clonotype was observed once. One end of the junction varies from germline; a read error may be responsible. This chain links TRBV6-2 or TRBV6-3 with TRBJ2-7, with 10 nucleotides matching TRBD1. CDR1 MNHEY and CDR2 SVGEGT come from the germline V gene. CDR3 size: 16 residues. The CDR3 region is CASRTPTGTGVYAQYF. For the CDR3, the DNA is TGTGCCAGCAGAACCCCGACCGGGACAGGGGTCTACGCGCAGTACTTC.

Points on this clonotype: A much larger clone lies one base from this, so it may be a read error. The chain links TRBV29-1 to TRBJ1-1; TRBD1 might be the D (6 bases). From germline, CDR1 is SQVTM and CDR2 ANQGSEA. CDR3 length equals 13 residues. The CDR3 here is CSAVGQLDTETFF. DNA of the CDR3: TGCAGCGCTGTCGGACAGCTCGACACTGAAACTTTCTTT.

This clonotype was found once. The CDR3 carries no conserved terminal phenylalanine or tryptophan, so it likely arises from a read error. Written as DNA, the CDR3 is TGTGCCAGCAGCTTGGGAGACTCAGGAAACATTCAGTACTCC. The encoded protein is CASSLGDSGNIQYS. The rearrangement uses TRBV13 and TRBJ2-4; D might be TRBD2 (5 bases). Germline CDR1 PRHDT, CDR2 FYEKMQ (reference sequence). Trimming pared 3 bases from V and 6 bases from J, leaving 12 bases between. The CDR3 is 14 residues long.

The rearrangement links TRBV24-1 to TRBJ2-1; tentatively, D is TRBD2 (6 bases). The CDR3 totals 16 residues. The V end was cut by 3 bases, the J end by 1 base, with 12 bases between. Germline values: CDR1 KGHDR, CDR2 SFDVKD. CDR3 DNA: TGTGCCACCAGTGATCCGGCGGGAAAATCCTACAATGAGCAGTTCTTC. The encoded protein is CATSDPAGKSYNEQFF.

Remarks on this clonotype: It may be a read error: a sequence one base away is much more abundant. Since the CDR3 does not end with the conserved phenylalanine or tryptophan, this likely comes from a read error. The rearrangement joins TRBV12-3 or TRBV12-4 to TRBJ2-7; 9 bases are a match to TRBD2. The CDR3 is 13 amino acids. The trim removed 4 bases at V and 6 bases at J, leaving 4 bases unmatched. CDR3: CASSSTSGVEQYI. The CDR3 DNA is TGTGCCAGCAGTTCGACTAGCGGCGTCGAGCAGTACATC.

This chain uses TRBV6-2 or TRBV6-3 with TRBJ2-1; 12 bases are a match to TRBD2. This CDR3 comprises 15 residues. Unmatched junction bases numbered 7, after V lost 5 bases and J lost 8 bases. Germline CDR1 MNHEY, CDR2 SVGEGT. The CDR3 DNA is TGTGCCAGCAGTCCTAGGACTAGCGGGAAGGATGAGCAGTTCTTC. Protein product: CASSPRTSGKDEQFF.

This clonotype was counted only a few times. V gene TRBV4-2 combines with J gene TRBJ1-1, with 11 bases that match TRBD1. The V gene end was trimmed by 0 bases and the J gene end by 4 bases; junction bases not matched to a gene: 7. Germline V lookup: CDR1 LGHNA, CDR2 YNFKEQ. CDR3 length equals 17 residues. The CDR3 bases are TGTGCCAGCAGCCAAGACCCGGGACAGGGGGTTGTCACTGAAGCTTTCTTT. Amino acids: CASSQDPGQGVVTEAFF.

Comment on this clonotype: It may be a read error: a sequence one base away is much more abundant. This CDR3 reads CAGSVSGNIQYF. Here the CDR3 DNA reads TGTGCCGGCAGTGTCAGTGGGAACATTCAGTACTTC. The chain carries TRBV6-2 or TRBV6-3 and TRBJ2-4, with unresolved D. The germline CDR1 and CDR2 sequences are MNHEY and SVGEGT. CDR3 length equals 12 residues.

In the case of this clonotype: Being one base from a much bigger clone, this may be a read error. As the CDR3 is not closed by the conserved phenylalanine or tryptophan, this likely results from a read error. The chain links TRBV12-5 to TRBJ2-3, with D unresolved. Germline lookup yields CDR1 LGHNT and CDR2 FRNRAP. Between the trimmed V and J ends, which lost 5 bases and 5 bases, there was a span of 11 bases. The CDR3 is made up of 13 amino acids. The CDR3 DNA sequence: TGTGCTAGTGGTCGTTGGGTCGAAGATACGCAGTATTTA. Its translation is CASGRWVEDTQYL.

A note on this clonotype: Since a much larger clone is just one base distant, this may be a read error. The V gene is TRBV29-1, the J gene TRBJ2-1, with a tentative D call TRBD2 (7 bases). The germline V gene has CDR1 SQVTM and CDR2 ANQGSEA. The CDR3 covers 14 residues. V shed 3 bases and J shed 7 bases, with 16 bases lying between them. In DNA form, the CDR3 reads TGCAGCGTTGATAGGGGGAGGGCGGCGAATGAGCAGTTCTTC. Residues: CSVDRGRAANEQFF.

This clonotype has just a few counts. A much larger clone lies a single base off, so this may be a read error. The gene calls are TRBV11-2 and TRBJ1-6, with D possibly TRBD1 on 6 matching bases. Trimming stripped 6 bases from V and 10 bases from J, with 19 bases between. The V gene's germline CDR1 is SGHAT and CDR2 FQNNGV. CDR3 length: 15 amino acids. The CDR3 loop reads CASRKLGQNPSPLHF. Here the CDR3 DNA reads TGTGCCAGCAGAAAACTGGGACAAAACCCGTCACCCCTCCACTTT.

This clonotype was seen a few times. The rearrangement links TRBV10-1 to TRBJ2-1; the D is unclear. Germline V CDR1 and CDR2: WNHNN, SYGVQD (reference sequence). Between the trimmed V and J ends, which lost 4 bases and 2 bases, there was a span of 12 bases. The CDR3 covers 15 residues. CDR3 amino acids: CASSVDQYPYNEQFF. CDR3 DNA: TGCGCCAGCAGTGTCGACCAGTATCCCTACAATGAGCAGTTCTTC.

This chain joins TRBV4-2 and TRBJ2-1; 7 bases fit TRBD2. The V gene end was trimmed by 0 bases and the J gene end by 10 bases; junction bases not matched to a gene: 18. There are 18 residues in the CDR3. Per germline, CDR1 LGHNA and CDR2 YNFKEQ. The CDR3 DNA sequence: TGTGCCAGCAGCCAAGATCGTGTTAGTACTAGCGAGAGTATGGAGCAGTTCTTC. Amino acids: CASSQDRVSTSESMEQFF.